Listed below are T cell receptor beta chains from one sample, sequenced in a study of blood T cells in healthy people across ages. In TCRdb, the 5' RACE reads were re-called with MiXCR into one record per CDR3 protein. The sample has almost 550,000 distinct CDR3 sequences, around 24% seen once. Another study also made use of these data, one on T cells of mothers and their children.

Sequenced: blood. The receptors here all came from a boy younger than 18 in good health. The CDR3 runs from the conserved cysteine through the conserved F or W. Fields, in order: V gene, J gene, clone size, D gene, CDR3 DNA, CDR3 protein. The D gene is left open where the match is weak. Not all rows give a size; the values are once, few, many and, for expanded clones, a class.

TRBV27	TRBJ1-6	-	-	TGTGCCAGCAGTTTATCCGCGGGCGGGTGGTCACCCCTCCACTTT	CASSLSAGGWSPLHF
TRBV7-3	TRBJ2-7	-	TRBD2	TGTGCCAGCAGCTTAAGGGCCCGGGGGGTTCTAGACGAGCAGTACTTC	CASSLRARGVLDEQYF
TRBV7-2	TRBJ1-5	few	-	TGTGCCAGCAGCCCCTATCTAAGCCCTAGCAATCAGCCCCAGCATTTT	CASSPYLSPSNQPQHF
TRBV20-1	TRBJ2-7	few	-	TGCAGTGTAAGGGGCGAATTTGGGTACGAGCAGTACTTC	CSVRGEFGYEQYF
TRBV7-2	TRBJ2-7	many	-	TGTGCCAGCAGCTTAGTGGGCGGGAATGCTAGAGAGCAGTACTTC	CASSLVGGNAREQYF
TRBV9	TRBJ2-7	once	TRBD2	TGTGCCAGCAGCCCCGGGGGACTAGCGGTCTACGAGCAGTACTTC	CASSPGGLAVYEQYF
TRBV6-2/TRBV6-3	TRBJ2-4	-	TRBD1	TGTGCCAGCAGTTACTCGAAGGGGACAGACTTCCTAGCCAAAAACATTCAGTACTTC	CASSYSKGTDFLAKNIQYF
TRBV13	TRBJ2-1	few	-	TGTGCCAGCAGCTTATGGACGAAGGATGAGCAGTTCTTC	CASSLWTKDEQFF
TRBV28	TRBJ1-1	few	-	TGTGCCAGCAGTCCCCTTGGCGAGCAGGTGAACACTGAAGCTTTCTTT	CASSPLGEQVNTEAFF
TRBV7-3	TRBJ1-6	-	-	TGTGCCAGCAGCTTATCGGGGGGACATAATTCACCCCTCCACTTT	CASSLSGGHNSPLHF
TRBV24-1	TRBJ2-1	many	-	TGTGCCACCAGTGATTTGCACTTGGGGGACCGAGAGGTTGGGCAGTTCTTC	CATSDLHLGDREVGQFF
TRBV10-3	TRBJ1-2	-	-	TGTGCCATCAGTGAGGAGGACGGGGATGGCTACACCTTC	CAISEEDGDGYTF
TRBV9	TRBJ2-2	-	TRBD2	TGTGCCAGCAGCGCGAGCGGGAGGGCGAACACCGGGGAGTTGTTTTTT	CASSASGRANTGELFF
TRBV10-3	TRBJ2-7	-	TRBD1	TGTGCCATCTCACAGGGGAGCTCCTACGAGCAGTACTTC	CAISQGSSYEQYF
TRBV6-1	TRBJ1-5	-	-	TGTGCCAGCAGTAGAGATGGGCGGATTAGCAATCAGCCCCAGCATTTT	CASSRDGRISNQPQHF
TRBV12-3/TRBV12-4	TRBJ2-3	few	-	TGTGCCAGCAGTCCCTATTACTCCCGAGGCACAGATACGCAGTATTTT	CASSPYYSRGTDTQYF
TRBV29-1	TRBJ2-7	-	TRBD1	TGCAGCGCGGGACAGGGGGAAGCCGAGCAGTACTTC	CSAGQGEAEQYF
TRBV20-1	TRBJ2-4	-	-	TGCAGTGCTCAATCGGGTGGGGAACTAGCCAAAAACATTCAGTACTTC	CSAQSGGELAKNIQYF
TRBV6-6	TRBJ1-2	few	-	TGTGCCAGCAGTTTCGAGAGGGCCTACTATGGCTACACCTTC	CASSFERAYYGYTF
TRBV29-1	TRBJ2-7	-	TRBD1	TGCAGCGTTGAATCGGGGACAGGGCCCTACGAGCAGTACTTC	CSVESGTGPYEQYF
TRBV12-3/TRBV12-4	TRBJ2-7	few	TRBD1	TGTGCCAGCAGCGGGGGACAGGGACAATACGAGCAGTACTTC	CASSGGQGQYEQYF
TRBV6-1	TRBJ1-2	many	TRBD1	TGTGCCAGCAGCCCTTCACAGGGGGCGCGTTTCGGCTATGGCTACACCTTC	CASSPSQGARFGYGYTF
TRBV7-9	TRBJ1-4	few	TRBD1	TGTGCCAGCAGCACTCCGACAGGGAAGAATGAAAAACTGTTTTTT	CASSTPTGKNEKLFF
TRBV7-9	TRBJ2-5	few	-	TGTGCCAGCAGCCCCGGGGGCCACCTTTGGACCCAGTACTTC	CASSPGGHLWTQYF
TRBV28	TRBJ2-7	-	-	TGTGCCAGCACGCAACGTACTTCGTACGAGCAGTACTTC	CASTQRTSYEQYF
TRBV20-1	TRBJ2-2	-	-	TGCAGTGCCCAAGGGGGGGCCTCCCAGAACACCGGGGAGCTGTTTTTT	CSAQGGASQNTGELFF
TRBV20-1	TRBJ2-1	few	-	TGCAGTGCTAGGCGGGACGGGAATGAGCAGTTCTTC	CSARRDGNEQFF